These 24 T cell receptor beta chains were all obtained from the same sample, sequenced in a study of T cell responses to AZD1222 COVID-19 vaccine. Using immunoSEQ multiplex PCR, the repertoire was profiled, and TCRdb retains in-frame clones only, with some absent. The sample includes about 140,000 clones, approximately 92% seen only once; the top ten take 1.5% to 2%. The sample was peripheral blood, taken on day 0 of AZD1222 vaccination. These receptors all stem from an adult in good health.

The chain combines TRBV5-1 with TRBJ2-7, with 9 bases that match TRBD2. Germline CDR1 is SGHRS and CDR2 is YFSETQ. The CDR3 is 16 residues long. The junction had 11 bases not matched to a gene; V was cut back by 7 bases and J by 0 bases. The CDR3, as DNA: TGCGCCAGCCGCACCACCCTTAGCGGGAGCTCCTACGAGCAGTACTTC. Translating it yields CASRTTLSGSSYEQYF.

The CDR3, as DNA: TGTGCCACCGGACGGTACAATGAGCAGTTCTTC. Protein: CATGRYNEQFF. The V call is TRBV6-5, the J call TRBJ2-1, with D unclear. Per the germline V gene, CDR1 is MNHEY and CDR2 is SVGAGI. The V end lost 10 bases, the J end lost 4 bases, and 8 bases lay between the germline ends. CDR3 length: 11 amino acids.

The chain couples TRBV7-3 to TRBJ2-3; D is undetermined. Germline CDR1 is SGHTA and CDR2 is FQGTGA. The CDR3 covers 14 residues. V lost 1 base and J 1 base, leaving 6 bases between the germline ends. The DNA for the CDR3 is TGTGCCAGCAGCTTAAGGTGGGGCACAGATACGCAGTATTTT. Protein: CASSLRWGTDTQYF. The complete variable domain, with remaining parts taken from reference TRBV7-3 and TRBJ2-3, reads GAGVSQTPSNKVTEKGKYVELRCDPISGHTALYWYRQSLGQGPEFLIYFQGTGAADDSGLPNDRFFAVRPEGSVSTLKIQRTERGDSAVYLCASSLRWGTDTQYFGPGTRLTVL.

The J gene is TRBJ2-7, the V gene TRBV6-7; tentative D call: TRBD2 (6 bases). TRBV6-7 is placed among ORFs of uncertain function. This CDR3 spans 16 amino acids. Trimming took off 4 bases at V and 0 bases at J, with 16 bases between the two ends. CDR3 sequence: CASSSTGTFSSYEQYF. CDR3 nucleotides: TGTGCCAGCAGTTCTACCGGGACTTTTAGCTCCTACGAGCAGTACTTC.

This clone appeared once. CDR3 DNA sequence: TGTGCCAGCAGCTTTGGGGGCGGGAACACTGAAGCTTTCTTT. Its protein product is CASSFGGGNTEAFF. This chain joins TRBV5-5 and TRBJ1-1; a possible D gene is TRBD1 (6 bases). Trimming cost V 2 bases and J 1 base, with 9 bases left between them. Per the germline V gene, CDR1 is SGHKS and CDR2 is YYEKEE (reference sequence). This CDR3 is built from 14 residues.

The J gene is TRBJ1-1, the V gene TRBV27; TRBD1 agrees at 7 bases. V trimming: 2 bases; J trimming: 8 bases; junction bases outside the gene matches: 8. The CDR3 has 14 amino acids. Per germline, CDR1 MNHEY and CDR2 SMNVEV (reference sequence). The CDR3 bases are TGTGCCAGCAGTTTAGCGGGACAGCCAGGGGAAGCTTTCTTT. Encoded protein: CASSLAGQPGEAFF.

The chain combines TRBV12-5 with TRBJ2-2; D assignment may be TRBD1 or TRBD2 (5 bases each). The germline V gene encodes CDR1 LGHNT and CDR2 FRNRAP. Trimming shortened V by 3 bases and J by 5 bases, and 13 bases separated the two germline ends. The CDR3 has 15 amino acids. The CDR3: CASGFGARGTGELFF. The CDR3 DNA sequence: TGTGCTAGTGGTTTCGGGGCACGGGGAACCGGGGAGCTGTTTTTT.

This clone was recorded a few times. CDR3 residues: CASSPARTDTQYF. The CDR3, as DNA: TGTGCCAGCAGCCCAGCACGAACAGATACGCAGTATTTT. The V gene is TRBV7-3, the J gene TRBJ2-3, with D hard to call. Trimming stripped 5 bases from V and 3 bases from J, with 9 bases between. In germline, CDR1 is SGHTA, CDR2 FQGTGA. The CDR3 contains 13 residues.

The chain uses TRBV18 and TRBJ1-4; no definite D call. Germline loops: CDR1 KGHSH, CDR2 LQKENI. This CDR3 has 13 residues. Trimming took off 2 bases at V and 2 bases at J, with 3 bases between the two ends. In DNA form, the CDR3 reads TGTGCCAGCTCACCATCCACTAATGAAAAACTGTTTTTT. This translates into CASSPSTNEKLFF. The entire variable domain, with the rest obtained from reference TRBV18 and TRBJ1-4, is as follows: NAGVMQNPRHLVRRRGQEARLRCSPMKGHSHVYWYRQLPEEGLKFMVYLQKENIIDESGMPKERFSAEFPKEGPSILRIQQVVRGDSAAYFCASSPSTNEKLFFGSGTQLSVL.

Only one count was recorded for this clone. The chain links TRBV30 to TRBJ2-1; 12 bases fit TRBD1. The CDR3 is 13 residues long. Germline-derived CDR1 and CDR2 are GTSNPN and SVGIG (reference sequence). The J segment lost 8 bases and the V segment lost 8 bases, leaving 7 bases of the junction unmatched. The DNA for the CDR3 is TGTGCCGGGGACAGGGGGCTTGACCATGAGCAGTTCTTC. Encoded protein: CAGDRGLDHEQFF.

The count of this clone is one. V is TRBV30 and J is TRBJ1-1; D is undetermined. Per germline, CDR1 GTSNPN and CDR2 SVGIG (reference sequence). V dropped 0 bases and J dropped 0 bases, with 11 bases sitting between them. The CDR3 spans 15 residues. In nucleotides, the CDR3 is TGTGCCTGGAGTGTCGGGAGAACGATGAACACTGAAGCTTTCTTT. Translated, it gives CAWSVGRTMNTEAFF.

The gene calls are TRBV29-1 and TRBJ1-5; D is undetermined. V shed 6 bases and J shed 0 bases, with 9 bases lying between them. This CDR3 has 13 amino acids. From germline, CDR1 is SQVTM and CDR2 ANQGSEA. CDR3 sequence: CSVKWGSNQPQHF. The CDR3 DNA follows: TGCAGCGTCAAGTGGGGTAGCAATCAGCCCCAGCATTTT.

The genes are TRBV10-3 and TRBJ2-7; D remains unclear. Germline CDR1 and CDR2: ENHRY and SYGVKD. The CDR3 totals 13 residues. Trimming cost V 4 bases and J 5 bases, with 12 bases left between them. The CDR3 coding sequence is TGTGCCATCAGTGCCGGATGGGAAGACGAGCAGTACTTC. Its translation: CAISAGWEDEQYF.

Points on this clone: Germline is not matched at one junction end, which may reflect a read error. The chain links TRBV20-1 to TRBJ2-7, with 8 positions matching TRBD2. Germline V gives CDR1 DFQATT, CDR2 SNEGSKA (reference sequence). The length of the CDR3 is 11 residues. The DNA of the CDR3 is TGTCACCCAGCGGGAGACTACGAGCAGTACTTC. This gives the protein CHPAGDYEQYF.

This clone was picked up a small number of times. The chain uses TRBV2 and TRBJ1-5, with D possibly TRBD1 on 6 matching bases. The CDR3 consists of 14 residues. The V end was cut by 4 bases, the J end by 4 bases, with 11 bases between. Germline lookup yields CDR1 SNHLY and CDR2 FYNNEI. The CDR3 nucleotides read TGTGCCAGCAGTGGACAGGCCCAGAATCAGCCCCAGCATTTT. Its translation: CASSGQAQNQPQHF.

The chain combines TRBV2 with TRBJ1-2; 8 nucleotides align to TRBD1. Germline V gene data show CDR1 as SNHLY and CDR2 as FYNNEI. The CDR3 length is 12 residues. The trim removed 10 bases at V and 2 bases at J, leaving 3 bases unmatched. CDR3 coding DNA: TGTGCCACCGGACAGGGCAACTATGGCTACACCTTC. This sequence encodes CATGQGNYGYTF.

This chain connects TRBV7-6 to TRBJ2-7, with 8 bases lining up with TRBD1. The CDR3 sequence is 18 residues long. V gave up 1 base and J gave up 4 bases; unmatched junction bases: 15. The germline V gene has CDR1 SGHVS and CDR2 FNYEAQ. CDR3 loop: CASSLGYGTGTELYEQYF. The CDR3, as DNA: TGTGCCAGCAGCTTAGGCTACGGGACAGGCACTGAATTATACGAGCAGTACTTC.

This chain links TRBV10-2 with TRBJ2-3; D might be TRBD2 (5 bases). Trimming removed 6 bases from V and 3 bases from J, with 19 bases in between. Looked up from germline, CDR1 is WSHSY and CDR2 is SAAADI. The CDR3 is made up of 16 amino acids. The chain's CDR3 is CASRSGREGWTDTQYF. Here the CDR3 DNA reads TGCGCCAGCAGGTCCGGACGGGAAGGGTGGACAGATACGCAGTATTTT.

V is TRBV5-6 and J is TRBJ1-2; D may be TRBD1 (6 bases). The CDR3 extends over 14 amino acids. V lost 0 bases and J lost 5, with 11 bases in between. Germline V CDR1 and CDR2: SGHDT, YYEEEE. The CDR3, as DNA: TGTGCCAGCAGCTTGGTACAGGGTTTGTATGGCTACACCTTC. This sequence encodes CASSLVQGLYGYTF.

The V call is TRBV9, the J call TRBJ2-7; 7 bases are a match to TRBD2. From germline, CDR1 is SGDLS and CDR2 YYNGEE. This CDR3 comprises 15 residues. Unmatched junction bases numbered 9, after V lost 1 base and J lost 5 bases. The CDR3 sequence: CASSVTPGLQHEQYF. The CDR3 region has the DNA TGTGCCAGCAGCGTAACACCGGGACTACAGCACGAGCAGTACTTC.

In its sample, this clone was seen once. The rearrangement links TRBV7-9 to TRBJ2-1; 7 nucleotides align to TRBD2. After removal of 7 bases from V and 5 bases from J, the junction contained 8 bases not matched to a gene. The CDR3 extends over 14 amino acids. The germline V gene has CDR1 SEHNR and CDR2 FQNEAQ (reference sequence). The CDR3 loop reads CASKGGGSNNEQFF. The CDR3 nucleotides are TGTGCCAGCAAAGGAGGCGGGAGTAACAATGAGCAGTTCTTC.

V is TRBV7-9 and J is TRBJ2-5; maybe TRBD2 (6 bases). With 1 base removed from V and 0 bases from J, the gap between germline ends came to 9 bases. This CDR3 is 15 amino acids long. Per the germline V gene, CDR1 is SEHNR and CDR2 is FQNEAQ (reference sequence). CDR3 residues: CASSLGGVYQETQYF. DNA for the CDR3: TGTGCCAGCAGCTTAGGGGGGGTGTACCAAGAGACCCAGTACTTC.

The chain recombines TRBV7-8 with TRBJ2-1; 10 bases are shared with TRBD2. The CDR3 has 15 amino acids. J lost 5 bases, V lost 5 bases, and 6 bases had no gene match. Germline V CDR1 and CDR2: SGHVS, FQNEAQ. CDR3 sequence: CASSPTSGWNNEQFF. CDR3 coding DNA: TGTGCCAGCAGCCCGACTAGCGGGTGGAACAATGAGCAGTTCTTC.

The chain links TRBV27 to TRBJ1-3; D might be TRBD1 (6 bases). Trimming left V 6 bases short and J 0 bases short, with 12 bases between. The germline CDR1 and CDR2 sequences are MNHEY and SMNVEV (reference sequence). This CDR3 spans 15 amino acids. CDR3 nucleotides: TGTGCCAGCAGAAGGGGGGGGAACTCTGGAAACACCATATATTTT. It specifies CASRRGGNSGNTIYF.